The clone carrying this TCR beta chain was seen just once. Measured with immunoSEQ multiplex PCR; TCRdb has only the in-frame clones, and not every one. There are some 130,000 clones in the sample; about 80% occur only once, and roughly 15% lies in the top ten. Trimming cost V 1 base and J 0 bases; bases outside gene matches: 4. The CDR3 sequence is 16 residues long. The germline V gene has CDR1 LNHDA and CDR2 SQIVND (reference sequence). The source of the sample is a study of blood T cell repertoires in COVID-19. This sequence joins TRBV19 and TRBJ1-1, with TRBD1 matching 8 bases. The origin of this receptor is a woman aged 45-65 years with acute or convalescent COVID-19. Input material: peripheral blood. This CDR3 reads CASSIGGTGMNTEAFF. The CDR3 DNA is TGTGCCAGTAGTATAGGGGGGACAGGAATGAACACTGAAGCTTTCTTT.